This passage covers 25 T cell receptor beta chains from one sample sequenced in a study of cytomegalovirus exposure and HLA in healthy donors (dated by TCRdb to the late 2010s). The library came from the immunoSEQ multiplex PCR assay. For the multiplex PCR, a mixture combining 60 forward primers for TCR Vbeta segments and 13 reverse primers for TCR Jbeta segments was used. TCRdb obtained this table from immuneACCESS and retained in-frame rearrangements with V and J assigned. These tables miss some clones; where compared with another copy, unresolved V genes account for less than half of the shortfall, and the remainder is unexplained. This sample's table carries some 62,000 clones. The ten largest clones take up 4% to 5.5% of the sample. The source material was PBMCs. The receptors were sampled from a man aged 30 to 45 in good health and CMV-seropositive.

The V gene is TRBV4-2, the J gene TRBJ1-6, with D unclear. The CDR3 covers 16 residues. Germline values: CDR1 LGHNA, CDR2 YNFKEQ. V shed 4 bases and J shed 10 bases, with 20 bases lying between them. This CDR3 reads CASSPTQFFSGSPLHF. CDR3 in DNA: TGTGCCAGCAGCCCAACACAGTTTTTCTCGGGGTCACCCCTCCACTTT.

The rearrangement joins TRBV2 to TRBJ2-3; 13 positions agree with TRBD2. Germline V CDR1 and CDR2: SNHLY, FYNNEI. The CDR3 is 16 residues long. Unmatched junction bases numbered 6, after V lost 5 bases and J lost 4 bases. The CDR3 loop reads CASSQGLAGPADTQYF. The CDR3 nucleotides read TGTGCCAGCAGTCAGGGACTAGCGGGACCAGCAGATACGCAGTATTTT. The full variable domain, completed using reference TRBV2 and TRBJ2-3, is EPEVTQTPSHQVTQMGQEVILRCVPISNHLYFYWYRQILGQKVEFLVSFYNNEISEKSEIFDDQFSVERPDGSNFTLKIRSTKLEDSAMYFCASSQGLAGPADTQYFGPGTRLTVL.

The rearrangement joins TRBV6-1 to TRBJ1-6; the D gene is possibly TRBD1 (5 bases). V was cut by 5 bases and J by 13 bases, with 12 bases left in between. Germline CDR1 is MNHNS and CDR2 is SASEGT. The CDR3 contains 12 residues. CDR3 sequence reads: CASSPGEGPLHF. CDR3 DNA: TGTGCCAGCAGTCCGGGGGAGGGCCCCCTCCACTTT.

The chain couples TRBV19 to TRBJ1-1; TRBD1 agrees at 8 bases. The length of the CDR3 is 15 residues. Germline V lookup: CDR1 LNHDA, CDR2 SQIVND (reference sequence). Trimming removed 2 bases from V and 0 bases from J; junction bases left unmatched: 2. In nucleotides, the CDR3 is TGTGCCAGTAGTATACAGGGGGCCCTGAACACTGAAGCTTTCTTT. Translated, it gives CASSIQGALNTEAFF.

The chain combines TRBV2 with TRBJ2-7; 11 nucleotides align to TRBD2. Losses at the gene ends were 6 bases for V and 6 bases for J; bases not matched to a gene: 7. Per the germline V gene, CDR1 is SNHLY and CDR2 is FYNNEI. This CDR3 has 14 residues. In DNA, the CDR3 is TGTGCCAGCAGGACGACTAGCGGGGCTCTCGAGCAGTACTTC. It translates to CASRTTSGALEQYF.

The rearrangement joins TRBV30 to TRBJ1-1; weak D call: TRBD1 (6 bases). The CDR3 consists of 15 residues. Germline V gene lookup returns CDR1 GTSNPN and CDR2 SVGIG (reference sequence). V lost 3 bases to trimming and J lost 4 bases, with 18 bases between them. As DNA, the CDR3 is TGTGCCTGGAGGGGGGGGCCCCGGGTGGGCACTGAAGCTTTCTTT. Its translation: CAWRGGPRVGTEAFF.

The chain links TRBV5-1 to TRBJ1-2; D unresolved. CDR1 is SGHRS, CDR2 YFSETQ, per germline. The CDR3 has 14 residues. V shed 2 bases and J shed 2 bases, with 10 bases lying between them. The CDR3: CASSLSPPNYGYTF. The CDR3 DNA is TGCGCCAGCAGCTTAAGCCCGCCGAACTATGGCTACACCTTC.

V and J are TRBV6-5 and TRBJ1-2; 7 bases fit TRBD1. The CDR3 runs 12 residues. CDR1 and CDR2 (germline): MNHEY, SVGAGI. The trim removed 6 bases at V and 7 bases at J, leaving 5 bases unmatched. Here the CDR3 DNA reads TGTGCCAGCAGAGAGACAGGGTCTGGCTACACCTTC. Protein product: CASRETGSGYTF.

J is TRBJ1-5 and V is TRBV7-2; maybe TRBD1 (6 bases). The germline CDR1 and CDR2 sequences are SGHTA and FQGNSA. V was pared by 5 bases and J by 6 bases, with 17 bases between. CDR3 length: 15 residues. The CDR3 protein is CASSKKGGAGQPQHF. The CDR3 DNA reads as TGTGCCAGCAGCAAGAAGGGGGGGGCTGGTCAGCCCCAGCATTTT.

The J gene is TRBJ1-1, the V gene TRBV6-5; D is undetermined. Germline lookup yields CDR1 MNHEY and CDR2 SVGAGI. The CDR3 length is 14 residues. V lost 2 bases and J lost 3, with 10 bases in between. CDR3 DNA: TGTGCCAGCAGTTACGGACTCCACGACACTGAAGCTTTCTTT. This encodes CASSYGLHDTEAFF.

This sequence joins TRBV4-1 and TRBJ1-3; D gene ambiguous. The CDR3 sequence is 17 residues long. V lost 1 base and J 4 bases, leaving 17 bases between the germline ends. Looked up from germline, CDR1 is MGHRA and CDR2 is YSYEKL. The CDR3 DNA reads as TGCGCCAGCAGCCAAGCCCCGCCCGAGTTGTGGGGAAACACCATATATTTT. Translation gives CASSQAPPELWGNTIYF.

The CDR3 region has the DNA TGTGCCAGCGCCGGGACCGGAGGGACTCTTGGCTACACCTTC. It yields the protein CASAGTGGTLGYTF. The chain carries TRBV25-1 and TRBJ1-2, with D possibly matching TRBD1 (5 bases). Germline values: CDR1 MGHDK, CDR2 SYGVNS. V dropped 8 bases and J dropped 7 bases, with 20 bases sitting between them. The CDR3 sequence is 14 residues long.

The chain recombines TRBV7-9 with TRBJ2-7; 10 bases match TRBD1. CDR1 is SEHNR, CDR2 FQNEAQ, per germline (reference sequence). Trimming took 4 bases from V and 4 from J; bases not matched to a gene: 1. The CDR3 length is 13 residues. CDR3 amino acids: CASSWDRGYEQYF. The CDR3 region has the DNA TGTGCCAGCAGCTGGGACAGGGGTTACGAGCAGTACTTC. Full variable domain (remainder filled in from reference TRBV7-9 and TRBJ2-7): DTGVSQNPRHKITKRGQNVTFRCDPISEHNRLYWYRQTLGQGPEFLTYFQNEAQLEKSRLLSDRFSAERPKGSFSTLEIQRTEQGDSAMYLCASSWDRGYEQYFGPGTRLTVT.

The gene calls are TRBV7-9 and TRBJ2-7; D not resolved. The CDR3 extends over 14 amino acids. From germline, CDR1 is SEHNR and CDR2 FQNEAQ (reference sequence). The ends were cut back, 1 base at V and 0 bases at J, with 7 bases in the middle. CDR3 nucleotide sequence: TGTGCCAGCAGCTTAGGCGGCGGCTCCTACGAGCAGTACTTC. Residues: CASSLGGGSYEQYF.

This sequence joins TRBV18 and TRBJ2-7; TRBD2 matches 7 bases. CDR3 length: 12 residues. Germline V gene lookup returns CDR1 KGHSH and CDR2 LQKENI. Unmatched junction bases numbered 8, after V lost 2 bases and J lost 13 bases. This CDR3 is CASSPSRAGLYF. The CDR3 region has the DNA TGTGCCAGCTCACCATCTAGAGCGGGGCTTTACTTC.

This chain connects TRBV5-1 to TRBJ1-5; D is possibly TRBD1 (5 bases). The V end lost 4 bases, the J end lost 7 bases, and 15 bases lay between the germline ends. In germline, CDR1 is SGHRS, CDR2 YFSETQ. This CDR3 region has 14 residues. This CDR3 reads CASSQDSLRQPQHF. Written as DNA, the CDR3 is TGCGCCAGCAGCCAAGACAGTCTCCGGCAGCCCCAGCATTTT.

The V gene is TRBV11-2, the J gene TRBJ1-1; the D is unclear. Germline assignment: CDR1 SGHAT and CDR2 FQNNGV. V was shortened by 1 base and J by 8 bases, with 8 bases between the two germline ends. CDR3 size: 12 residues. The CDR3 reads CASSLGTGEAFF. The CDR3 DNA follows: TGTGCCAGCAGCTTAGGTACGGGAGAAGCTTTCTTT.

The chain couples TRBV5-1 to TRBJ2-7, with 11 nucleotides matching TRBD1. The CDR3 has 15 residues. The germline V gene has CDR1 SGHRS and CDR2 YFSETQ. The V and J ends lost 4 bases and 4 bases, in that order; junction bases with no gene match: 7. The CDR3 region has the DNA TGCGCCAGCAGCCATGGACAGGGGGCTGCGTACGAGCAGTACTTC. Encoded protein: CASSHGQGAAYEQYF. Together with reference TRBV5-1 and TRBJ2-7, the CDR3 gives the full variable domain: KAGVTQTPRYLIKTRGQQVTLSCSPISGHRSVSWYQQTPGQGLQFLFEYFSETQRNKGNFPGRFSGRQFSNSRSEMNVSTLELGDSALYLCASSHGQGAAYEQYFGPGTRLTVT.

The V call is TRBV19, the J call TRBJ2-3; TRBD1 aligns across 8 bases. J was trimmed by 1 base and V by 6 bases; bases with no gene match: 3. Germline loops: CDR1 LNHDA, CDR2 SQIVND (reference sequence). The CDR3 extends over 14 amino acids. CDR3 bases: TGTGCCAGTAGGACAGGGGAAGGCACAGATACGCAGTATTTT. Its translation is CASRTGEGTDTQYF.

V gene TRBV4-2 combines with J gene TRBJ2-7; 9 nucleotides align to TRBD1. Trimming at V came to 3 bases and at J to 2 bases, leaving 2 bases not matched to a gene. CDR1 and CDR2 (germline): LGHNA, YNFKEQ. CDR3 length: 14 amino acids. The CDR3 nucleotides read TGTGCCAGCAGCCAGGGACAGGGTGCCTACGAGCAGTACTTC. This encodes CASSQGQGAYEQYF.

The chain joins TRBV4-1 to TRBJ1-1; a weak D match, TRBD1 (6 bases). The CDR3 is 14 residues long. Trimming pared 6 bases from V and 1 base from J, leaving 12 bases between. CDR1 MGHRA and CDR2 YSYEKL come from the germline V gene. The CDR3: CASRRTGTNTEAFF. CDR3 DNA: TGCGCCAGCAGAAGAACAGGGACGAACACTGAAGCTTTCTTT.

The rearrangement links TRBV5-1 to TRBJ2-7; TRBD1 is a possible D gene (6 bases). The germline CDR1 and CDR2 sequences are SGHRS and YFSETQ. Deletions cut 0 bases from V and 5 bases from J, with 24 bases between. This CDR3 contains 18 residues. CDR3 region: CASSLGEGVPNLYDEQYF. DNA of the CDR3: TGCGCCAGCAGCTTGGGTGAGGGGGTCCCCAATCTTTACGACGAGCAGTACTTC.

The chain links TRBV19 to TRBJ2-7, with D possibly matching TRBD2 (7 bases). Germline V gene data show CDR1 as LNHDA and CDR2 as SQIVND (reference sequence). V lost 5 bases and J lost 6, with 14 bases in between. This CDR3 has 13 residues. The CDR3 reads CASSPSGGGEQYF. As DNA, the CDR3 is TGTGCCAGTAGTCCCTCGGGGGGCGGCGAGCAGTACTTC.

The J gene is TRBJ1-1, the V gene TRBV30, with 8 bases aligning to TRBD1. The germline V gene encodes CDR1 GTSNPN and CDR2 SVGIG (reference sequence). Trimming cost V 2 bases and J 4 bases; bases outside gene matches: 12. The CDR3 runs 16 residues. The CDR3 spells CAWSSRTGRLFTEAFF. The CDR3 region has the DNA TGTGCCTGGAGTTCACGGACAGGGCGGTTATTCACTGAAGCTTTCTTT. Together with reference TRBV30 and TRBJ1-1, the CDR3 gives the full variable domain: SQTIHQWPATLVQPVGSPLSLECTVEGTSNPNLYWYRQAAGRGLQLLFYSVGIGQISSEVPQNLSASRPQDRQFILSSKKLLLSDSGFYLCAWSSRTGRLFTEAFFGQGTRLTVV.

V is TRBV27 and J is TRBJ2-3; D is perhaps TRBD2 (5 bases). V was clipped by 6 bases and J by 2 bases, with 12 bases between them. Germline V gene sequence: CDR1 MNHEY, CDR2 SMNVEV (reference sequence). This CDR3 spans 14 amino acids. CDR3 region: CASRSGLYTDTQYF. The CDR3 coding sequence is TGTGCCAGCAGGTCTGGACTGTACACAGATACGCAGTATTTT.